These 10 T cell receptor beta chains were all obtained from the same sample, sequenced in a study of cytomegalovirus exposure and HLA in healthy donors. Sequencing was performed with immunoSEQ multiplex PCR; in TCRdb, only in-frame clones are kept and a portion is missing. The sample includes about 220,000 clones, over 80% of them seen just once. Sequences were obtained from PBMCs. Receptors originate from a woman aged 30 to 39 in good health and CMV-seropositive.

The chain employs TRBV7-6 and TRBJ2-7; the match to TRBD1 covers 8 bases. Per germline, CDR1 SGHVS and CDR2 FNYEAQ. V dropped 5 bases and J dropped 4; count of bases not matched to a gene: 7. This CDR3 has 14 amino acids. CDR3 in amino acids: CASSTRTGYYEQYF. For the CDR3, the DNA is TGTGCCAGCAGCACGCGGACAGGGTATTACGAGCAGTACTTC.

V is TRBV14 and J is TRBJ1-1; D gene uncertain. Trimming removed 4 bases at V and 0 bases at J, with 6 bases between. The CDR3 loop spans 13 amino acids. From germline, CDR1 is SGHDN and CDR2 FVKESK. The CDR3 loop is CASSPSLNTEAFF. The CDR3, as DNA: TGTGCCAGCAGCCCGTCCTTGAACACTGAAGCTTTCTTT.

The chain employs TRBV7-8 and TRBJ1-2; no firm D call. With 3 bases removed from V and 0 bases from J, the gap between germline ends came to 11 bases. Germline V CDR1 and CDR2: SGHVS, FQNEAQ. The CDR3 sequence is 15 residues long. Written as DNA, the CDR3 is TGTGCCAGCAGCTTGTCGGCAGGAGCTAACTATGGCTACACCTTC. This sequence encodes CASSLSAGANYGYTF.

The chain couples TRBV27 to TRBJ2-7; 8 bases line up with TRBD1. The CDR3 covers 15 residues. The V segment lost 8 bases and the J segment 5 bases; nucleotides outside the gene matches: 14. Germline assignment: CDR1 MNHEY and CDR2 SMNVEV (reference sequence). This chain's CDR3 is CASGFSGTGRHEQYF. Written as DNA, the CDR3 is TGTGCCAGCGGATTCTCCGGGACAGGCAGGCACGAGCAGTACTTC.

The genes are TRBV30 and TRBJ2-6; TRBD1 might be the D (6 bases). The CDR3 sequence is 17 residues long. Germline loops: CDR1 GTSNPN, CDR2 SVGIG (reference sequence). Trimming took 1 base from V and 1 from J, leaving 14 bases between them. Here the CDR3 reads CAWSDQGWRSGANVLTF. CDR3 nucleotides: TGTGCCTGGAGTGACCAGGGGTGGCGGTCTGGGGCCAACGTCCTGACTTTC. The full variable domain, with the rest looked up from reference TRBV30 and TRBJ2-6, is SQTIHQWPATLVQPVGSPLSLECTVEGTSNPNLYWYRQAAGRGLQLLFYSVGIGQISSEVPQNLSASRPQDRQFILSSKKLLLSDSGFYLCAWSDQGWRSGANVLTFGAGSRLTVL.

This rearrangement joins TRBV9 to TRBJ2-7; the D gene is possibly TRBD1 (5 bases). The CDR3 runs 12 residues. The V and J ends lost 3 bases and 3 bases respectively, with 7 bases between them. The germline V gene has CDR1 SGDLS and CDR2 YYNGEE. For the CDR3, the DNA is TGTGCCAGCAGCGACGACAGCTACGAGCAGTACTTC. Its protein product is CASSDDSYEQYF.

The chain couples TRBV6-6 to TRBJ1-1; no firm D call. This CDR3 has 14 amino acids. With 7 bases removed from V and 0 bases from J, the gap between germline ends came to 12 bases. Germline V gene lookup returns CDR1 MNHNY and CDR2 SVGAGI (reference sequence). This CDR3 is CASIFRNMNTEAFF. The CDR3 bases are TGTGCCAGCATTTTCCGAAACATGAACACTGAAGCTTTCTTT.

The genes are TRBV27 and TRBJ2-3; TRBD1 matches 9 bases. The CDR3 extends over 14 amino acids. Germline assignment: CDR1 MNHEY and CDR2 SMNVEV (reference sequence). Trimming took 6 bases from V and 6 from J; bases not matched to a gene: 7. The CDR3: CASRLNRGRDTQYF. CDR3 nucleotides: TGTGCCAGCAGACTGAACAGGGGGCGGGATACGCAGTATTTT.

The chain uses TRBV5-6 and TRBJ2-2; no firm D call. V lost 2 bases and J 3 bases, leaving 11 bases between the germline ends. There are 15 residues in the CDR3. The V gene's germline CDR1 is SGHDT and CDR2 YYEEEE. The CDR3 spells CASSFGGEYTGELFF. Written as DNA, the CDR3 is TGTGCCAGCAGCTTTGGTGGCGAATACACCGGGGAGCTGTTTTTT.

The gene calls are TRBV5-1 and TRBJ1-2; TRBD1 aligns across 7 bases. CDR1 and CDR2 (germline): SGHRS, YFSETQ. The CDR3 is 16 residues long. V lost 4 bases to trimming and J lost 1 base; unmatched junction nucleotides: 10. The CDR3 here is CASSTRQGWGNYGYTF. The DNA for the CDR3 is TGCGCCAGCAGCACCCGACAGGGTTGGGGTAACTATGGCTACACCTTC. The complete variable domain, with remaining parts taken from reference TRBV5-1 and TRBJ1-2, reads KAGVTQTPRYLIKTRGQQVTLSCSPISGHRSVSWYQQTPGQGLQFLFEYFSETQRNKGNFPGRFSGRQFSNSRSEMNVSTLELGDSALYLCASSTRQGWGNYGYTFGSGTRLTVV.